The source of this T cell receptor beta chain is a study of blood T cell repertoires in COVID-19. Some clones are missing from TCRdb's copy, which holds only in-frame ones; the method was immunoSEQ multiplex PCR. The sample shows 200,000 to 250,000 clones, 82% of them seen only once. Looked up from germline, CDR1 is SGDLS and CDR2 is YYNGEE. The CDR3 runs 15 residues. J gave up 5 bases and V 1 base, and 7 bases lay outside the gene matches. This receptor was taken from a woman aged 70-85 years with COVID-19, enrolled during active disease. The genes are TRBV9 and TRBJ1-2; 8 bases line up with TRBD1. Sequencing was performed on peripheral blood. In DNA, the CDR3 is TGTGCCAGCAGCGTACTGACAGGGGTAGGGTATGGCTACACCTTC. Translated: CASSVLTGVGYGYTF.